Each of the 8 T cell receptor beta chains below was sequenced from the same sample in a study of post-analysis software for immune sequencing data. General observations from the study: Relative to controls, patients had five TRBV segments at higher frequency, with TRBV5-6, TRBV5-1 and TRBV20-1 among these.

For these TCRs, the target antigens are not known. The TCR beta cDNA libraries carried unique molecular identifiers. TCRdb ran MiXCR on the PCR reads and lists one entry per CDR3 protein. Seen here are hundreds of thousands of distinct CDR3 sequences, roughly 45% observed once, and the top ten hold about 12%. The sequencing input was blood. The receptors were sampled from a girl aged 5 to 17 with multiple sclerosis.

This clonotype was found a few times. The DNA for the CDR3 is TGTGCCAGCAGCGTTGCAGGCGGGAACTCCTACGAGCAGTACTTC. Its translation is CASSVAGGNSYEQYF. This chain joins TRBV7-3 and TRBJ2-7, with D perhaps matching TRBD2 (6 bases). CDR1 and CDR2 (germline): SGHTA, FQGTGA. Trimming pared 5 bases from V and 0 bases from J, leaving 14 bases between. CDR3 length: 15 residues.

The rearrangement joins TRBV7-3 to TRBJ2-1, with 8 bases identical to TRBD2. This CDR3 contains 14 residues. J lost 9 bases, V lost 7 bases, and 11 bases had no gene match. CDR1 is SGHTA and CDR2 is FQGTGA in the germline V gene. The CDR3 bases are TGTGCCAGCACCGCGGGGGGAGGTTCCGGTGAGCAGTTCTTC. It translates to CASTAGGGSGEQFF.

A remark on this clonotype: Germline and junction disagree at one end, which may indicate a read error. This chain joins TRBV4-3 and TRBJ2-1; no clear D. The CDR3 has 16 amino acids. Germline V gene sequence: CDR1 LGHNA, CDR2 YSLEER. CDR3 protein: CASSQRAAEHYNEQFF. CDR3 nucleotides: TGCGCCAGCAGCCAAAGGGCCGCAGAGCACTACAACGAGCAGTTCTTC.

Remarks on this clonotype: An end of the junction does not agree with germline; a read error may underlie this. V is TRBV7-7 and J is TRBJ2-1; D gene ambiguous. The germline V gene has CDR1 SSHAT and CDR2 FNYEAQ (reference sequence). The CDR3 sequence is 15 residues long. This chain's CDR3 is CASSTRLSSYNEQFF. CDR3 sequence (DNA): TGTGCTAGCAGCACCCGACTGAGCTCCTACAATGAGCAGTTCTTC.

The table lists this clonotype with a few counts. The gene calls are TRBV15 and TRBJ2-1; 12 positions match TRBD2. The CDR3 loop spans 16 amino acids. The germline V gene has CDR1 LNHNV and CDR2 YYDKDF (reference sequence). With 2 bases clipped from V and 8 bases from J, the junction kept 7 bases outside the gene matches. This chain's CDR3 is CATSRLAGGIVDEQFF. As DNA, the CDR3 is TGTGCCACCAGCAGACTAGCGGGAGGGATTGTGGATGAGCAGTTCTTC.

This chain uses TRBV5-1 with TRBJ1-1; maybe TRBD1 (5 bases). CDR1 is SGHRS, CDR2 YFSETQ, per germline. This CDR3 has 13 amino acids. V lost 4 bases to trimming and J lost 2 bases, with 9 bases between them. DNA for the CDR3: TGCGCCAGCAGCACAGGTCCTAACACTGAAGCTTTCTTT. This encodes CASSTGPNTEAFF.

This chain joins TRBV29-1 and TRBJ2-7; the D gene is possibly TRBD1 (5 bases). CDR3 size: 13 residues. Trimming removed 3 bases at V and 0 bases at J, with 9 bases between. Germline lookup yields CDR1 SQVTM and CDR2 ANQGSEA. The CDR3 DNA reads as TGCAGCGTTGATAGGGGCGGCTCCTACGAGCAGTACTTC. Protein sequence: CSVDRGGSYEQYF.

The gene calls are TRBV28 and TRBJ2-7; TRBD2 aligns across 9 bases. Germline V gene lookup returns CDR1 MDHEN and CDR2 SYDVKM. V gave up 5 bases and J gave up 4 bases; unmatched junction bases: 9. This CDR3 has 15 residues. The CDR3 here is CASSEPGLAHYEQYF. The CDR3 region has the DNA TGTGCCAGCAGTGAACCGGGACTAGCTCATTACGAGCAGTACTTC.